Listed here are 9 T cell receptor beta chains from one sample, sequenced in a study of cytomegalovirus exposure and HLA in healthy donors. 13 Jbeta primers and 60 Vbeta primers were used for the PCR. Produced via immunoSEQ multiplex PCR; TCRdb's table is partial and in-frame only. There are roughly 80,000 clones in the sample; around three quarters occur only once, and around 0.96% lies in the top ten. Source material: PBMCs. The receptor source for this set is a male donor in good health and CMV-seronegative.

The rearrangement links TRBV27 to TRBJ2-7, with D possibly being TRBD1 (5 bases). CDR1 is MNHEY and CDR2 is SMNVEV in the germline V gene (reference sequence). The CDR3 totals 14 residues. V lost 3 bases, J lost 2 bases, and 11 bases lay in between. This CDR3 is CASSFQAGTYEQYF. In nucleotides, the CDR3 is TGTGCCAGCAGTTTCCAGGCAGGGACCTACGAGCAGTACTTC.

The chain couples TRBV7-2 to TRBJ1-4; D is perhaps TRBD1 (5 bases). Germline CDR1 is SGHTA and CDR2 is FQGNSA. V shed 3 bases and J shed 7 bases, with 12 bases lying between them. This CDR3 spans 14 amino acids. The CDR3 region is CASSLAGFAEKLFF. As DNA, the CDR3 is TGTGCCAGCAGCTTGGCAGGGTTCGCTGAAAAACTGTTTTTT.

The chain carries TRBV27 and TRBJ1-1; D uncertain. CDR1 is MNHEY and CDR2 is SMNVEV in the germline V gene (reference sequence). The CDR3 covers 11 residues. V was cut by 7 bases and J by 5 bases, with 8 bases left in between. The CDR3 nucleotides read TGTGCCAGCACCCGAGGAACTGAAGCTTTCTTT. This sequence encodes CASTRGTEAFF.

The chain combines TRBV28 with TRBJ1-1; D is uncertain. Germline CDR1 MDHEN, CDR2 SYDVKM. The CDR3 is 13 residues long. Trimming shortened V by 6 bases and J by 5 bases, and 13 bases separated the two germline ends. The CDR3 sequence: CASSRPGRTEAFF. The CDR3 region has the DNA TGTGCCAGCAGCCGTCCCGGGAGGACTGAAGCTTTCTTT.

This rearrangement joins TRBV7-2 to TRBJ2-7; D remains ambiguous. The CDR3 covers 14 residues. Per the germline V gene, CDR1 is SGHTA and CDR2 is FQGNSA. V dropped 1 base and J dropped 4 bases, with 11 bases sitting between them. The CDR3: CASSLDSLPYEQYF. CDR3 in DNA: TGTGCCAGCAGCTTAGACTCCCTGCCGTACGAGCAGTACTTC.

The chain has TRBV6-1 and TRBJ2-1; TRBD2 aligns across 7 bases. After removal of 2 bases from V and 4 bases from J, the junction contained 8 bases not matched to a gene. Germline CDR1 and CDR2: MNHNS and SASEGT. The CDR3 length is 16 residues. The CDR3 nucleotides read TGTGCCAGCAGTGAACGACGGGGGGATACATACAATGAGCAGTTCTTC. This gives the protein CASSERRGDTYNEQFF.

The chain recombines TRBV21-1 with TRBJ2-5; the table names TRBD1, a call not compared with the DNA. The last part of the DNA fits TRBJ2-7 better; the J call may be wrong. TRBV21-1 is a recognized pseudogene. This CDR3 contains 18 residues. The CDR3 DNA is TGTGCCAGCAGCAAAGCTCGGATCTGCTGGGACAGGGAGGGCGAGCAGTACTTC. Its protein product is CASSKARICWDREGEQYF.

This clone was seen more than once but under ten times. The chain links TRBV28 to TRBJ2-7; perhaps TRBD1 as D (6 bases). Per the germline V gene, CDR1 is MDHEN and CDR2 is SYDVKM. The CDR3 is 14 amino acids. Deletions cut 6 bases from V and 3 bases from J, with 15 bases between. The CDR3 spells CASSEGGIDYEQYF. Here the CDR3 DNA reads TGTGCCAGCAGCGAAGGGGGTATCGACTACGAGCAGTACTTC.

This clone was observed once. Here the CDR3 DNA reads TGTGCCAGCAGCCGTGAAGGGACTAGAAAAGAGACCCAGTACTTC. Its protein product is CASSREGTRKETQYF. The rearrangement uses TRBV4-2 and TRBJ2-5; TRBD2 matches at 8 bases. V gave up 4 bases and J gave up 3 bases; unmatched junction bases: 7. The CDR3 is made up of 15 amino acids. The germline V gene encodes CDR1 LGHNA and CDR2 YNFKEQ.